This TCR beta chain was recorded in a study of identical twins. Carrying unique molecular identifiers, the cDNA also gained a universal primer site through template switching. Each CDR3 protein gets one entry after TCRdb re-called the 5' RACE reads with MiXCR. The sample holds fewer than 250,000 distinct CDR3 sequences, 7.5% seen once. Study-level results: Sharing of beta out-of-frame sequences by twins showed a weaker excess. Out-of-frame sharing of TCR alpha in monozygotic twins was underestimated by models.

This clonotype was seen a few times. Its target is unknown. The V end was cut by 0 bases, the J end by 3 bases, with 10 bases between. The CDR3 is made up of 14 amino acids. Germline lookup yields CDR1 SGHDT and CDR2 YYEEEE. These data were also reused for a study on yellow fever vaccine responses in identical twins.

Input material: CD8+ T cells sorted from blood. The clonotype comes from a woman aged 18-35 years in good health. V is TRBV5-6 and J is TRBJ2-7, with D uncertain. The CDR3 coding sequence is TGTGCCAGCAGCTTGGGGAGCGACTTCTACGAGCAGTACTTC. Translated, it gives CASSLGSDFYEQYF.